Each of the 13 T cell receptor beta chains below was sequenced from the same sample in a study of cytomegalovirus exposure and HLA in healthy donors. Researchers ran the PCR with 60 Vbeta and 13 Jbeta primers. Clones were read by immunoSEQ multiplex PCR, and TCRdb kept only the in-frame ones, dropping some. Here the sample spans tens of thousands of clones, around 84% being singletons. The sequencing sample was made of PBMCs. These receptors were taken from a man aged 35 to 55 in good health and CMV-seronegative.

The V and J genes are TRBV29-1 and TRBJ2-3; TRBD2 agrees at 8 bases. V trimming: 3 bases; J trimming: 4 bases; junction bases outside the gene matches: 6. Germline V gene sequence: CDR1 SQVTM, CDR2 ANQGSEA. CDR3 length: 14 residues. CDR3 amino acids: CSVEQREIPDTQYF. Here the CDR3 DNA reads TGCAGCGTTGAGCAGCGGGAGATCCCAGATACGCAGTATTTT.

This sequence joins TRBV30 and TRBJ1-4; TRBD1 aligns across 8 bases. Germline V gene sequence: CDR1 GTSNPN, CDR2 SVGIG (reference sequence). Trimming removed 1 base from V and 0 bases from J; junction bases left unmatched: 7. This CDR3 spans 17 amino acids. CDR3: CAWSAHGTGATNEKLFF. Here the CDR3 DNA reads TGTGCCTGGAGTGCCCACGGGACAGGAGCAACTAATGAAAAACTGTTTTTT.

The chain couples TRBV27 to TRBJ2-1; 8 nucleotides match TRBD2. This CDR3 contains 16 residues. Trimming took 6 bases from V and 7 from J; bases not matched to a gene: 14. The germline V gene has CDR1 MNHEY and CDR2 SMNVEV (reference sequence). This CDR3 is CASSHLIERESNEQFF. The CDR3 DNA reads TGTGCCAGCAGCCACCTTATCGAGCGGGAGAGTAATGAGCAGTTCTTC.

The CDR3 nucleotides are TGTGCCAGCACCCGGGACAGGGTCGCTCCAGATACGCAGTATTTT. Amino acids: CASTRDRVAPDTQYF. This rearrangement joins TRBV28 to TRBJ2-3, with 9 bases fitting TRBD1. The CDR3 has 15 residues. V trimming: 7 bases; J trimming: 4 bases; junction bases outside the gene matches: 9. Germline V gene lookup returns CDR1 MDHEN and CDR2 SYDVKM.

The J gene is TRBJ2-3, the V gene TRBV7-2; 7 bases map to TRBD2. Germline loops: CDR1 SGHTA, CDR2 FQGNSA. CDR3 length: 12 residues. V gave up 5 bases and J gave up 8 bases; unmatched junction bases: 4. CDR3 amino acids: CASSPTGGTQYF. As DNA, the CDR3 is TGTGCCAGCAGCCCCACGGGGGGTACGCAGTATTTT.

The J gene is TRBJ2-7, the V gene TRBV6-1; 9 bases map to TRBD1. The ends lost 1 base at V and 2 bases at J; junction bases unmatched: 3. Germline V gene lookup returns CDR1 MNHNS and CDR2 SASEGT. This CDR3 contains 15 residues. As DNA, the CDR3 is TGTGCCAGCAGTGAAGTTGACAGGGGGACCTACGAGCAGTACTTC. Translating gives CASSEVDRGTYEQYF.

The chain uses TRBV6-6 and TRBJ1-1; D gene unclear. V shed 1 base and J shed 2 bases, with 5 bases lying between them. The CDR3 spans 13 residues. Germline values: CDR1 MNHNY, CDR2 SVGAGI (reference sequence). The CDR3 DNA is TGTGCCAGCAGTTACTTCAGTAACACTGAAGCTTTCTTT. It is translated as CASSYFSNTEAFF.

This clone was counted only a few times. V gene TRBV30 combines with J gene TRBJ1-4; D possibly corresponds to TRBD1 (5 bases). Per germline, CDR1 GTSNPN and CDR2 SVGIG (reference sequence). V dropped 3 bases and J dropped 10 bases, with 21 bases sitting between them. This CDR3 spans 15 amino acids. The CDR3 bases are TGTGCCTGGAGGGCCCCCGGGTCTTCCAGGGCAAAACTGTTTTTT. It encodes CAWRAPGSSRAKLFF.

This clone was seen only a few times. The gene calls are TRBV7-2 and TRBJ2-7; TRBD2 aligns across 8 bases. The V and J ends lost 2 bases and 2 bases, in that order; junction bases with no gene match: 8. Germline lookup yields CDR1 SGHTA and CDR2 FQGNSA. The CDR3 length is 16 residues. The CDR3 bases are TGTGCCAGCAGCTTATCTGTACTCGGGAGGGCCTACGAGCAGTACTTC. It is translated as CASSLSVLGRAYEQYF.

Remarks on this clone: Other DNA sequences in the sample encode the same CDR3. The chain is built from TRBV4-1 and TRBJ2-7; 12 bases agree with TRBD2. Germline loops: CDR1 MGHRA, CDR2 YSYEKL. The CDR3 loop spans 14 amino acids. J gave up 4 bases and V 4 bases, and 2 bases lay outside the gene matches. The chain's CDR3 is CASSPGLAGYEQYF. DNA for the CDR3: TGCGCCAGCAGCCCCGGACTAGCGGGATACGAGCAGTACTTC.

The CDR3 DNA sequence: TGTGCCAGCAAAGGGGATAGCAATCAGCCCCAGCATTTT. Its translation: CASKGDSNQPQHF. The chain joins TRBV2 to TRBJ1-5; D possibly corresponds to TRBD1 (5 bases). V was trimmed by 7 bases and J by 0 bases, leaving 7 bases between them. From germline, CDR1 is SNHLY and CDR2 FYNNEI. The CDR3 covers 13 residues.

The chain combines TRBV19 with TRBJ1-3; maybe TRBD1 (6 bases). CDR1 and CDR2 (germline): LNHDA, SQIVND (reference sequence). Trimming took off 8 bases at V and 4 bases at J, with 18 bases between the two ends. CDR3 length: 15 amino acids. The CDR3 protein is CASGGGPPAGNTIYF. The CDR3 nucleotides read TGTGCCAGTGGGGGGGGGCCGCCGGCCGGAAACACCATATATTTT.

This chain connects TRBV10-2 to TRBJ1-5; 7 nucleotides line up with TRBD1. After removal of 8 bases from V and 7 bases from J, the junction contained 11 bases not matched to a gene. Germline V gene lookup returns CDR1 WSHSY and CDR2 SAAADI. The CDR3 runs to 14 residues. The CDR3 region has the DNA TGCGCCAGCGGCTCGACAGGGTGGGACCAGCCCCAGCATTTT. It yields the protein CASGSTGWDQPQHF.